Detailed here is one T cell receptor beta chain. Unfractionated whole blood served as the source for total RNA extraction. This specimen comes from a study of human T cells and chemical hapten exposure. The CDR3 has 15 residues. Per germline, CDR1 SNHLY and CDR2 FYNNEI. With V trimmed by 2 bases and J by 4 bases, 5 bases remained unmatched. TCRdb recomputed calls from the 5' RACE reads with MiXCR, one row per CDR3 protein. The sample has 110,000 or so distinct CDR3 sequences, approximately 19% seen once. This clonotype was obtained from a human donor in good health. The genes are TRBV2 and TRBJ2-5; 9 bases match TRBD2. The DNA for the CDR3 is TGTGCCAGCAGTGAAAAGCGGGGGGCCCCAGAGACCCAGTACTTC. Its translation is CASSEKRGAPETQYF.